The 5 T cell receptor beta chains listed next were all sequenced from one sample in a study of blood T cell repertoires in COVID-19. Data came from immunoSEQ multiplex PCR; TCRdb stores just in-frame clones and leaves some out. Here the sample spans 200,000 or so clones, 80% to 85% being singletons. The sample consisted of PBMCs or T cells enriched from blood (not recorded which). These receptors all come from a middle-aged man who had recovered from COVID-19.

The chain combines TRBV28 with TRBJ1-5; D possibly corresponds to TRBD1 (5 bases). The CDR3 loop spans 12 amino acids. V was shortened by 6 bases and J by 15 bases, with 18 bases between the two germline ends. Germline CDR1 is MDHEN and CDR2 is SYDVKM. The CDR3 DNA sequence: TGTGCCAGCAGATTGGGTTGGGGCCTCGGGCATTTT. It translates to CASRLGWGLGHF. Full variable domain (missing parts from reference TRBV28 and TRBJ1-5): DVKVTQSSRYLVKRTGEKVFLECVQDMDHENMFWYRQDPGLGLRLIYFSYDVKMKEKGDIPEGYSVSREKKERFSLILESASTNQTSMYLCASRLGWGLGHFGDGTRLSIL.

The genes are TRBV5-4 and TRBJ2-1, with D maybe TRBD2 (6 bases). Between the trimmed V and J ends, which lost 2 bases and 6 bases, there was a span of 9 bases. The V gene's germline CDR1 is SGHNT and CDR2 YYREEE (reference sequence). CDR3 size: 13 residues. The CDR3 bases are TGTGCCAGCAGCTTAGGTAGCGGCAATGAGCAGTTCTTC. This translates into CASSLGSGNEQFF.

The chain carries TRBV19 and TRBJ2-1, with a tentative D call TRBD1 (6 bases). Germline V gene sequence: CDR1 LNHDA, CDR2 SQIVND (reference sequence). The ends were cut back, 7 bases at V and 4 bases at J, with 8 bases in the middle. This CDR3 spans 12 amino acids. CDR3: CASNDRYNEQFF. CDR3 nucleotides: TGTGCCAGTAATGACAGGTACAATGAGCAGTTCTTC.

J is TRBJ2-2 and V is TRBV7-7; 7 nucleotides line up with TRBD2. The germline V gene has CDR1 SSHAT and CDR2 FNYEAQ (reference sequence). The trim removed 3 bases at V and 5 bases at J, leaving 6 bases unmatched. This CDR3 contains 15 residues. The CDR3 nucleotides read TGTGCCAGCAGCTTCAACATGGGGGGGACCGGGGAGCTGTTTTTT. Its translation is CASSFNMGGTGELFF.

The chain recombines TRBV6-2 or TRBV6-3 with TRBJ1-1; no clear D gene. V dropped 2 bases and J dropped 7 bases, with 8 bases sitting between them. The CDR3 consists of 12 residues. Germline V lookup: CDR1 MNHEY, CDR2 SVGEGT. This CDR3 is CASSYVGDEAFF. CDR3 DNA sequence: TGTGCCAGCAGTTACGTAGGAGATGAAGCTTTCTTT.